This T cell receptor beta chain was captured by sequencing in a study of cytomegalovirus exposure and HLA in healthy donors. Whole-study context: Among roughly 180 million T cells, an earlier analysis found 117 million unique TCR beta sequences.

The PCR employed 60 Vbeta primers together with 13 Jbeta primers. Profiled with immunoSEQ multiplex PCR; TCRdb holds only in-frame clones, not every one. The sample includes some 120,000 clones. On this clone itself: Its antigen remains unknown.

The CDR3 spans 14 residues. Germline CDR1 reads SGHVS; CDR2 reads FNYEAQ. Trimming cost V 3 bases and J 2 bases, with 11 bases left between them. Study-wide results and caveats: Usually a TCR sequence was rare, but some public TCRs were found in many donors. In vitro confirmation showed a few CMV-associated chains to be CMV antigen specific.

The J gene is TRBJ2-7, the V gene TRBV7-6, with D hard to call. The receptor was isolated from a young man in good health and CMV-seronegative. The sequenced sample consisted of PBMCs. The CDR3 region has the DNA TGTGCCAGCAGCTTCTCGGTCGAGACCTACGAGCAGTACTTC. Its protein product is CASSFSVETYEQYF. Full variable domain (missing parts from reference TRBV7-6 and TRBJ2-7): GAGVSQSPRYKVTKRGQDVALRCDPISGHVSLYWYRQALGQGPEFLTYFNYEAQQDKSGLPNDRFSAERPEGSISTLTIQRTEQRDSAMYRCASSFSVETYEQYFGPGTRLTVT.